The sequence of this T cell receptor beta chain was determined in a study of blood T cells in healthy people across ages (dated by TCRdb to the mid-2010s). About the study as a whole: In model experiments, template switching captured about one uniquely barcoded TCR beta cDNA molecule for every two T cells. To avoid experimental bias, donors of different ages were randomly spread across the sequencing lanes. The study measured age-related changes in TCR beta repertoire diversity using deep sequencing normalized with unique cDNA molecular identifiers. The study analyzed two additional independent replicas of 1 million unique cDNA reads from the same blood draw for two donors, one aged 18 to 30 and one aged 80 or older. Donors were grouped into four age groups: young (average roughly 15 years), middle-aged (around 39), aged (roughly 67) and long-lived (approximately 81).

This clonotype was seen repeatedly, ten times or more. Its antigen is currently not known. No base quality information exists; no much larger clone differs at one position. Library construction relied on 5' RACE. TCRdb records Illumina HiSeq 2500 as the sequencer. A second PCR of 7 to 11 cycles was run with a J-beta primer mix and a sample-barcoded 5' primer. A unique molecular identifier was introduced onto each TCR beta cDNA molecule by a template-switch 5' adaptor carrying 12 random nucleotides. Each sample yielded at least 2.5 million CDR3-containing paired-end reads. First-strand cDNA synthesis was performed from all RNA using the Mint cDNA synthesis kit, with priming by a TRBC-specific oligonucleotide. After uracil-DNA glycosylase treatment, a first 18-cycle PCR used universal primers M1SS and BC2_uni_R on all cDNA. Per the authors' processing: Normalization of each sample was performed by random selection of 1 million high-quality reads, each carrying a distinct molecular identifier. Instead of being binned into consensus sequences, reads with shared molecular identifiers were discarded. MiTCR, set to a Q25 quality threshold and the strictest error-elimination algorithm, was used for CDR3 identification, clonotype clustering and error correction. A nonparametric unseen species model with Euler transformation was used to estimate a lower bound on total TCR beta diversity. TCRdb passed the public sequencing reads through fastp at Q25 and MiXCR, retaining productive beta sequences. Each record represents a unique CDR3 protein, reported with the most common genes and DNA among its rows. The V and J calls were not made by the authors but by TCRdb's processing. The sample table holds roughly 640,000 distinct CDR3 sequences, of which roughly 31% were seen once. 15% to 19% of the sample belongs to the ten largest clones.

The donors were around 39 Caucasian individuals from Russia, aged roughly 6 to 100 years, who were systemically healthy. Around 9.8 milliliters of peripheral blood were collected from each donor into EDTA-treated Vacutainer tubes. PBMCs were isolated by Ficoll-Paque density-gradient centrifugation, with at least 6 million obtained per sample. Trizol reagent was used to extract total RNA from the PBMCs, yielding at least 6 micrograms per sample. Naive CD45RAhigh/CD27high T cell percentages were measured by flow cytometry on a PBMC aliquot from every donor. Study-wide conclusions, independent of this receptor: Since profiling was done on bulk unsorted PBMCs, naive and antigen-experienced compartments could not be conclusively compared. Estimates of total diversity based on one million sequenced T cells were regarded as lower bounds and as underestimates. A strong correlation was found between observed TCR beta diversity and the percentage of naive T cells measured by flow cytometry. The long-lived group showed more naive CD4+ T cells, fewer expanded clones and increased TCR diversity than the aged group, suggesting age selection. Donor CMV infection status was unknown, potentially confounding age-related changes in expanded clonotypes. Observed TCR beta diversity per million T cells fell roughly linearly with age, and a significant reduction was already apparent by age about 36.

The germline V gene encodes CDR1 LGHNA and CDR2 YSLEER. The trim is 3 bases for V and 5 bases for J, with a gap of 12 bases between the germline ends. The CDR3 sequence holds 14 residues, the cysteine and phenylalanine included. Of the read, only the CDR3 DNA is kept; its 42 bases are in frame from base 1. This TCR derives from a woman of 80 years or more in good health. The V and J genes are TRBV4-3 and TRBJ2-3, and the D gene may be TRBD2, 6 bases matching. Input material: blood. The CDR3 is CASSQEGRGDTQYF. The DNA sequence is TGCGCCAGCAGCCAGGAGGGGCGGGGAGATACGCAGTATTTT.